This TCR beta chain was recorded in a study of beta chain features in type 1 diabetes (dated by TCRdb to between 2017 and 2018). Regarding the complete study: Mean age, gender distribution, total cell number and subset yield were not different between patients and healthy donors. Regulatory and stem cell-like memory subsets were isolated from only 8 patients and 8 healthy donors, whereas naive and central memory subsets came from all 30 or so donors. The study compared the TCRB repertoires of sorted circulating CD4+ T cell subsets in recently diagnosed type 1 diabetes patients with those in matched healthy donors. A total of over 90,000,000 sorted cells were examined across all samples, and a strong correlation was observed between cell number per subset and RNA yield. On the study overall, not on this receptor specifically: A moderate but significant shortening of TCRB CDR3 length was observed in type 1 diabetes patients in all four CD4+ subsets. Shorter templates might have been favored by PCR, but patient and control samples were amplified and corrected together, so both groups would have been affected equally by any skew. Because small numbers of individuals were included in the HLA sub-analyses, any influence of HLA type on TCRB rearrangement was left unresolved. Because cDNA rather than genomic DNA was sequenced, highly expressing activated cells could have been over-represented, although no difference in activation and CD3 levels was found between groups. Patients with type 1 diabetes made fewer insertions and deleted more nucleotides at VDJ recombination sites, implying thymic rearrangement abnormalities. Naive, central memory and regulatory TCRB repertoires appeared to be more similar among patients than among healthy donors.

All of the isolated RNA was reverse transcribed with the High Capacity cDNA Reverse Transcription Kit, so expressed TCRB transcripts were sequenced. Deep immunoSEQ sequencing was performed on naive, central memory and regulatory T cell samples, with an average of roughly 3.6 million total reads per sample. Sorted cells were lysed in RLT buffer, and RNA was extracted using DNase-treated RNeasy Micro or Mini kits according to cell number. To prevent cross-contamination, every cell subset was processed on its own, while patient and healthy donor samples were processed together. The immunoSEQ multiplex PCR was used to amplify TCRB sequences from cDNA, yielding 87-bp fragments that span the CDR3 region. Sequencing of the amplicons was performed on the Illumina HiSeq platform. The original pipeline was this. Synthetic template baselines were used to correct PCR bias computationally, reads within Hamming distance 2 were collapsed, and singletons that could not be merged were discarded. Reads were aligned against IMGT so that V, D and J genes, CDR3 length and insertions or deletions at six rearrangement sites could be assigned. Within each subset, clonotype counts were normalized to sorted cell number, after which true diversity and Gini coefficients were computed with the tcR R package. Repertoire sharing was quantified using the overlap coefficient calculated on TCRB nucleotide sequences. Out-of-frame TCRB sequences from naive cells were analyzed to stand in for the pre-selection repertoire. In TCRdb, the immuneACCESS table is reduced to in-frame sequences with V and J assigned. These tables do not hold every clone; where another copy was compared, an unresolved V gene accounts for under half, and the others remain unexplained. The V and J calls and clone size are taken from that table; D and trimming were inferred from the DNA. The table for this sample lists 350,000 or so clones; around 19% of them were counted only once. The leading ten clones occupy about 0.045% of the sample.

The germline V gene provides CDR1 SGHDT and CDR2 YYEEEE. V loses 3 bases, J loses 5 bases, and the germline ends lie 8 bases apart. Reading from cysteine to phenylalanine, the CDR3 counts 13 amino acids. The kept DNA is CDR3 alone, 39 bases in frame from the first base. A single peripheral blood draw of approximately 100 mL on average was collected from each donor into heparinised tubes. Using a panel that included CD45RO, CCR7, CD25, CD127, CD95 and CD27, naive, central memory, regulatory and stem cell-like memory CD4+ T cells were sorted on a BD FACSAria II. All sorted populations exceeded 95% purity. PBMCs were isolated immediately by Lymphoprep density gradient centrifugation and stained directly without culture. So that batch effects would be minimized, each experiment stained and sorted samples in pairs, pairing one healthy donor with one patient. This clone turned up a few times. Its cognate antigen has yet to be identified. Per-base quality was not reported, and no clone a single base away is much larger than it.

The sequence was obtained from a woman between 18 and 30 years old in good health. The rearrangement joined TRBV5-6 to TRBJ2-2; D gene: possibly TRBD2, on 5 matching bases. Sequencing was done on a sample of naive CD4+ T cells from blood. The sample's cell subset or site label, in plain terms: true naive CD4+ T cells. The CDR3 loop reads CASSWRKTGELFF. The DNA sequence is as follows: TGTGCCAGCAGCTGGAGGAAAACCGGGGAGCTGTTTTTT.